Sequencing of this T cell receptor beta chain was carried out in a study of control samples from healthy donors and cancer patients. Sequencing used immunoSEQ multiplex PCR; TCRdb keeps in-frame clones, though not all of them. Here the sample spans around 100,000 clones, approximately 90% being singletons. Deletions cut 4 bases from V and 3 bases from J, with 11 bases between. The CDR3 loop spans 14 amino acids. CDR1 is SGHRS, CDR2 YFSETQ, per germline. The specimen was blood. The chain uses TRBV5-1 and TRBJ2-1, with D possibly matching TRBD2 (5 bases). The source is a woman in her 70s in good health. This CDR3 reads CASSDQLDYNEQFF. The CDR3 nucleotides read TGCGCCAGCAGCGACCAACTAGACTACAATGAGCAGTTCTTC.